Shown below are 10 T cell receptor beta chains from a single sample sequenced in a study of response to subunit inactivated influenza vaccine. TCRdb redid the calling of the RT-PCR reads with MiXCR, one entry per CDR3 protein. The sample lists more than 450,000 distinct CDR3 sequences, around 8% seen once, with around 13% in the top ten. The sequencing here drew on PBMCs from blood, taken around 25 months after vaccination. The source is a man between 50 and 75 years old who received an inactivated influenza vaccine.

For this clonotype: A read error may produce the germline difference seen at one junction end. The gene calls are TRBV12-3 or TRBV12-4 and TRBJ2-3; D remains unclear. CDR3 length: 14 residues. In DNA form, the CDR3 reads TGTGCCTGCAGTCCACCAGGTGTTGGAGATACGCAGTATTTT. Its translation is CACSPPGVGDTQYF.

This clonotype was counted only a few times. The J gene is TRBJ1-5, the V gene TRBV4-1; no definite D call. Per the germline V gene, CDR1 is MGHRA and CDR2 is YSYEKL. The V end was cut by 0 bases, the J end by 6 bases, with 12 bases between. The CDR3 covers 15 residues. The CDR3 is CASSQDGSGIQPQHF. The CDR3 nucleotides are TGCGCCAGCAGCCAAGATGGCTCGGGTATTCAGCCCCAGCATTTT.

This clonotype occurred many times. The J gene is TRBJ2-5, the V gene TRBV29-1; tentative D call: TRBD1 (5 bases). Germline loops: CDR1 SQVTM, CDR2 ANQGSEA. The V end lost 0 bases, the J end lost 5 bases, and 16 bases lay between the germline ends. The CDR3 covers 15 residues. The CDR3 spells CSVEEFFGARETQYF. The CDR3 DNA sequence: TGCAGCGTTGAAGAATTTTTTGGGGCCAGGGAGACCCAGTACTTC.

The sample holds many counts of this clonotype. The CDR3 loop reads CASSGLAGNTGELFF. CDR3 bases: TGTGCCAGCAGTGGGCTAGCGGGGAACACCGGGGAGCTGTTTTTT. V and J are TRBV25-1 and TRBJ2-2, with 8 bases aligning to TRBD2. The CDR3 has 15 residues. Germline CDR1 MGHDK, CDR2 SYGVNS. The V and J ends lost 4 bases and 1 base, in that order; junction bases with no gene match: 2. Together with reference TRBV25-1 and TRBJ2-2, the CDR3 gives the full variable domain: EADIYQTPRYLVIGTGKKITLECSQTMGHDKMYWYQQDPGMELHLIHYSYGVNSTEKGDLSSESTVSRIRTEHFPLTLESARPSHTSQYLCASSGLAGNTGELFFGEGSRLTVL.

The chain links TRBV11-1 to TRBJ1-6; D is unclear. Trimming left V 6 bases short and J 0 bases short, with 9 bases between. The germline V gene has CDR1 SGHAT and CDR2 FQDESV (reference sequence). The CDR3 runs 15 residues. CDR3 in DNA: TGTGCCAGCAGTACGGCGAGCTCCTATAATTCACCCCTCCACTTT. Its protein is CASSTASSYNSPLHF. The whole variable domain, filled in from reference TRBV11-1 and TRBJ1-6, reads EAEVAQSPRYKITEKSQAVAFWCDPISGHATLYWYRQILGQGPELLVQFQDESVVDDSQLPKDRFSAERLKGVDSTLKIQPAELGDSAMYLCASSTASSYNSPLHFGNGTRLTVT.

In its sample, this clonotype was seen a few times. The chain employs TRBV7-9 and TRBJ2-5; maybe TRBD2 (5 bases). V lost 2 bases to trimming and J lost 3 bases, with 7 bases between them. Germline CDR1 and CDR2: SEHNR and FQNEAQ (reference sequence). CDR3 length: 13 residues. The CDR3 sequence: CASSLTRKETQYF. DNA for the CDR3: TGTGCCAGCAGCTTAACTAGAAAAGAGACCCAGTACTTC.

This clonotype was found a few times. This chain joins TRBV12-3 or TRBV12-4 and TRBJ2-5; D is perhaps TRBD2 (5 bases). Between the trimmed V and J ends, which lost 4 bases and 9 bases, there was a span of 12 bases. The CDR3 spans 12 residues. The CDR3 sequence: CASSSSEAAQYF. CDR3 in DNA: TGTGCCAGCAGTTCATCAGAAGCGGCCCAGTACTTC.

This rearrangement joins TRBV12-3 or TRBV12-4 to TRBJ1-2; weak D call: TRBD1 (6 bases). There are 16 residues in the CDR3. V lost 3 bases and J lost 6, with 20 bases in between. This CDR3 reads CASSFDHRVTANGYTF. DNA for the CDR3: TGTGCCAGCAGTTTTGACCACAGGGTGACTGCCAATGGCTACACCTTC.

The J gene is TRBJ1-2, the V gene TRBV6-5; D gene ambiguous. The CDR3 sequence is 15 residues long. Germline V lookup: CDR1 MNHEY, CDR2 SVGAGI. Trimming cost V 2 bases and J 8 bases, with 18 bases left between them. The chain's CDR3 is CASSYEELRPRGYTF. DNA of the CDR3: TGTGCCAGCAGTTACGAGGAGCTCCGACCTCGGGGCTACACCTTC.

Comments on this clonotype: A read error may explain this, as a much larger clone is one base away. The V call is TRBV6-1, the J call TRBJ1-3, with a weak D call TRBD1 (6 bases). This CDR3 has 16 amino acids. V lost 5 bases to trimming and J lost 0 bases, with 14 bases between them. CDR1 is MNHNS, CDR2 SASEGT, per germline. In DNA, the CDR3 is TGTGCCAGCAGTCCCTACTACAGGGCCTCTGGAAACACCATATATTTT. This encodes CASSPYYRASGNTIYF.